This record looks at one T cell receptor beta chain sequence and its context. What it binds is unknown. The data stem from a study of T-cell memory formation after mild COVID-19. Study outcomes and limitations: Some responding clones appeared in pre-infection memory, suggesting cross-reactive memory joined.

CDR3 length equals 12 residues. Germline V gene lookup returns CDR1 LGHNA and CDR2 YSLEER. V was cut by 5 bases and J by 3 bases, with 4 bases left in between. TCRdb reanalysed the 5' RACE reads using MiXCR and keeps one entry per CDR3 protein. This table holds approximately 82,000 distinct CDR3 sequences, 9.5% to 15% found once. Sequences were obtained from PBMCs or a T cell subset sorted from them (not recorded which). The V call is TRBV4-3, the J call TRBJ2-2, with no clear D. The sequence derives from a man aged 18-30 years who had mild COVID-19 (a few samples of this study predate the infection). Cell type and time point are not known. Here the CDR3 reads CASSRHTGELFF. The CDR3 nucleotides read TGCGCCAGCAGCAGACACACCGGGGAGCTGTTTTTT.